One sample yielded the 8 T cell receptor beta chains listed below, sequenced in a study of glioma-infiltrating T cells after dendritic cell vaccination. Generated by immunoSEQ multiplex PCR, the TCRdb table keeps only in-frame clones and is missing some. The data hold about 92,000 clones, with over 75% observed a single time. Sequencing was performed on blood, taken before dendritic cell vaccination. The receptors shown here come from a human donor with glioblastoma.

This clone was seen just once. The chain joins TRBV27 to TRBJ1-3; D ambiguous. There are 13 residues in the CDR3. V was pared by 5 bases and J by 3 bases, with 8 bases between. Per the germline V gene, CDR1 is MNHEY and CDR2 is SMNVEV (reference sequence). Here the CDR3 reads CASSQANGNTIYF. DNA for the CDR3: TGTGCCAGCAGTCAAGCAAATGGAAACACCATATATTTT.

The chain couples TRBV29-1 to TRBJ1-4; 10 bases line up with TRBD1. From germline, CDR1 is SQVTM and CDR2 ANQGSEA. V lost 1 base to trimming and J lost 7 bases; unmatched junction nucleotides: 3. The CDR3 is 14 amino acids. The CDR3 DNA follows: TGCAGCGTTGAAGGGACAGGGGGAGGTGAAAAACTGTTTTTT. It specifies CSVEGTGGGEKLFF.

The chain links TRBV6-5 to TRBJ2-5; 11 bases align to TRBD2. The trim removed 2 bases at V and 4 bases at J, leaving 0 bases unmatched. CDR1 and CDR2 (germline): MNHEY, SVGAGI. The CDR3 covers 14 residues. The CDR3 spells CASSYTSGGETQYF. The CDR3 DNA is TGTGCCAGCAGTTACACTAGCGGGGGAGAGACCCAGTACTTC.

This chain's CDR3 is CASVAYRVTSYEQYF. In nucleotides, the CDR3 is TGTGCCAGCGTGGCCTACAGGGTTACGTCCTACGAGCAGTACTTC. The chain couples TRBV6-8 to TRBJ2-7, with D possibly TRBD1 on 6 matching bases. The germline V gene has CDR1 MNHGY and CDR2 SAAAGT. V was trimmed by 8 bases and J by 1 base, leaving 18 bases between them. This CDR3 has 15 amino acids.

The genes are TRBV15 and TRBJ1-5; D is possibly TRBD1 (5 bases). This CDR3 spans 16 amino acids. The germline V gene has CDR1 LNHNV and CDR2 YYDKDF (reference sequence). V shed 0 bases and J shed 5 bases, with 14 bases lying between them. The CDR3 DNA reads as TGTGCCACCAGCAGAGATACTGCCCAAGGGGATCAGCCCCAGCATTTT. Its translation is CATSRDTAQGDQPQHF.

The V gene is TRBV6-1, the J gene TRBJ1-2; 11 bases are shared with TRBD1. Germline CDR1 is MNHNS and CDR2 is SASEGT. This CDR3 has 15 amino acids. V trimming: 7 bases; J trimming: 7 bases; junction bases outside the gene matches: 11. The CDR3 sequence is CASKSDRGRDSGYTF. Written as DNA, the CDR3 is TGTGCCAGCAAATCGGACAGGGGGCGCGATAGTGGCTACACCTTC.

V and J are TRBV21-1 and TRBJ2-7; the table calls TRBD2, which could not be checked here. TRBV21-1 is noted as a pseudogene. CDR3 length equals 15 residues. CDR3 amino acids: CASSNFGGAPSEQYF. The CDR3 DNA reads as TGTGCCAGCAGCAATTTCGGGGGAGCGCCGTCCGAGCAGTACTTC.

This chain connects TRBV15 to TRBJ2-7; a weak D match, TRBD1 (5 bases). The V gene's germline CDR1 is LNHNV and CDR2 YYDKDF (reference sequence). Trimming took 0 bases from V and 2 from J, leaving 17 bases between them. The CDR3 has 17 amino acids. The CDR3 sequence: CATSRDGHQTWPYEQYF. The CDR3, as DNA: TGTGCCACCAGCAGAGACGGACACCAAACCTGGCCCTACGAGCAGTACTTC.